The 23 T cell receptor beta chains below were found in one sample sequenced in a study of breast tumors, draining lymph nodes, adjacent tissues. The lymph nodes were axillary draining lymph nodes from breast cancer patients. A single record per CDR3 protein comes from TCRdb applying MiXCR to the multiplex PCR reads. The sample shows 200,000 or so distinct CDR3 sequences, roughly 31% of them seen only once. Specimen: axillary lymph node tissue. All receptors come from a female donor with breast cancer. Some clones in this sample may be carry-over from other donors' samples.

Notes on this clonotype: The junction departs from germline at one end; a sequencing error may be responsible. The chain is built from TRBV4-1 and TRBJ2-3; 9 nucleotides align to TRBD2. CDR3 length: 15 amino acids. Germline V gives CDR1 MGHRA, CDR2 YSYEKL. The CDR3 DNA sequence: TGCGCCAGCAGCCCCCCCGGGACTAGCACAGATGCGCAGTATTTT. Encoded protein: CASSPPGTSTDAQYF.

There are many counts of this clonotype. The V gene is TRBV6-6, the J gene TRBJ2-1; TRBD2 aligns across 9 bases. Per the germline V gene, CDR1 is MNHNY and CDR2 is SVGAGI (reference sequence). There are 13 residues in the CDR3. V gave up 6 bases and J gave up 7 bases; unmatched junction bases: 4. DNA of the CDR3: TGTGCCAGCAGAAGCGGGGGGCTGAATGAGCAGTTCTTC. Its protein product is CASRSGGLNEQFF.

The V and J genes are TRBV2 and TRBJ1-6; 7 bases are a match to TRBD1. CDR3 length: 15 residues. The germline V gene encodes CDR1 SNHLY and CDR2 FYNNEI. V lost 4 bases to trimming and J lost 9 bases; unmatched junction nucleotides: 9. CDR3 nucleotides: TGTGCCAGCAGTGTTGGGGACGGGACAGCTTCACCCCTCCACTTT. Protein product: CASSVGDGTASPLHF. The variable domain in full, with the rest retrieved from reference TRBV2 and TRBJ1-6, is EPEVTQTPSHQVTQMGQEVILRCVPISNHLYFYWYRQILGQKVEFLVSFYNNEISEKSEIFDDQFSVERPDGSNFTLKIRSTKLEDSAMYFCASSVGDGTASPLHFGNGTRLTVT.

J is TRBJ1-6 and V is TRBV19; D may be TRBD1 (5 bases). Trimming removed 6 bases from V and 12 bases from J, with 24 bases in between. CDR1 is LNHDA and CDR2 is SQIVND in the germline V gene (reference sequence). The CDR3 is made up of 16 amino acids. The CDR3 protein is CASSLGPMGLHIPLHF. In nucleotides, the CDR3 is TGTGCCAGTAGCCTCGGGCCTATGGGACTCCACATACCCCTCCACTTT.

The sample holds many counts of this clonotype. The genes are TRBV5-6 and TRBJ2-7; 7 bases line up with TRBD1. The CDR3 has 14 amino acids. Germline CDR1 is SGHDT and CDR2 is YYEEEE. V was pared by 1 base and J by 2 bases, with 3 bases of the junction left unmatched. CDR3 sequence (DNA): TGTGCCAGCAGCTTGTACAGGGGAGCCTACGAGCAGTACTTC. Its protein is CASSLYRGAYEQYF.

There are many counts of this clonotype. The rearrangement links TRBV20-1 to TRBJ2-7, with 13 positions matching TRBD2. CDR3 size: 16 residues. Germline CDR1 DFQATT, CDR2 SNEGSKA (reference sequence). With 2 bases clipped from V and 1 base from J, the junction kept 5 bases outside the gene matches. The DNA of the CDR3 is TGCAGTGCTAGACTCGGGACTAGCGGGGAGTCCTACGAGCAGTACTTC. The encoded protein is CSARLGTSGESYEQYF.

Ten or more counts support this clonotype. The chain links TRBV7-2 to TRBJ2-5; D is uncertain. The CDR3 spans 14 residues. Trimming left V 5 bases short and J 4 bases short, with 14 bases between. CDR1 and CDR2 from the germline V gene are SGHTA and FQGNSA. The chain's CDR3 is CASSLGGSRETQYF. CDR3 in DNA: TGTGCCAGCAGCCTCGGTGGCAGTCGAGAGACCCAGTACTTC.

V gene TRBV7-6 combines with J gene TRBJ2-7; D perhaps matches TRBD2 (6 bases). V lost 3 bases and J 11 bases, leaving 29 bases between the germline ends. The CDR3 has 17 residues. The germline V gene encodes CDR1 SGHVS and CDR2 FNYEAQ. CDR3 amino acids: CASSFLAVSGKVAQKYF. The CDR3 DNA sequence: TGTGCCAGCAGCTTTTTAGCGGTGTCCGGTAAGGTGGCACAGAAGTACTTC. Full variable domain (rest looked up from reference TRBV7-6 and TRBJ2-7): GAGVSQSPRYKVTKRGQDVALRCDPISGHVSLYWYRQALGQGPEFLTYFNYEAQQDKSGLPNDRFSAERPEGSISTLTIQRTEQRDSAMYRCASSFLAVSGKVAQKYFGPGTRLTVT.

The table lists this clonotype with many counts. The chain carries TRBV7-9 and TRBJ2-3; TRBD2 matches 8 bases. The CDR3 has 16 residues. Germline-derived CDR1 and CDR2 are SEHNR and FQNEAQ (reference sequence). Trimming cost V 6 bases and J 4 bases; bases outside gene matches: 12. Here the CDR3 DNA reads TGTGCCAGCAGTTCCCCGGGGACTAGGTGGGCAGATACGCAGTATTTT. Translation gives CASSSPGTRWADTQYF. The full variable domain, completed using reference TRBV7-9 and TRBJ2-3, is DTGVSQNPRHKITKRGQNVTFRCDPISEHNRLYWYRQTLGQGPEFLTYFQNEAQLEKSRLLSDRFSAERPKGSFSTLEIQRTEQGDSAMYLCASSSPGTRWADTQYFGPGTRLTVL.

This clonotype was recorded many times. V is TRBV19 and J is TRBJ1-6; 8 bases map to TRBD1. With 5 bases clipped from V and 0 bases from J, the junction kept 3 bases outside the gene matches. Germline lookup yields CDR1 LNHDA and CDR2 SQIVND (reference sequence). The CDR3 totals 16 residues. The CDR3 sequence: CASSPGQASYNSPLHF. DNA for the CDR3: TGTGCCAGTAGTCCGGGACAGGCCTCCTATAATTCACCCCTCCACTTT. Filled out from reference TRBV19 and TRBJ1-6, the complete variable domain reads DGGITQSPKYLFRKEGQNVTLSCEQNLNHDAMYWYRQDPGQGLRLIYYSQIVNDFQKGDIAEGYSVSREKKESFPLTVTSAQKNPTAFYLCASSPGQASYNSPLHFGNGTRLTVT.

This clonotype has ten or more counts. The chain has TRBV12-3 or TRBV12-4 and TRBJ1-5; D perhaps matches TRBD1 (5 bases). The CDR3 is 16 residues long. V lost 5 bases, J lost 3 bases, and 17 bases lay in between. This CDR3 reads CASSAYRGGNNQPQHF. Here the CDR3 DNA reads TGTGCCAGCAGTGCTTACCGGGGCGGTAACAATCAGCCCCAGCATTTT.

This clonotype came up many times. The V and J genes are TRBV30 and TRBJ1-2; D may be TRBD1 (6 bases). V dropped 4 bases and J dropped 5 bases, with 17 bases sitting between them. The CDR3 spans 14 residues. The germline V gene has CDR1 GTSNPN and CDR2 SVGIG (reference sequence). CDR3 sequence: CAWTTGPDGYGYTF. Written as DNA, the CDR3 is TGTGCCTGGACTACAGGGCCTGATGGGTATGGCTACACCTTC.

As concerns this clonotype: This may be a read error: a much more frequent sequence differs by one nucleotide. This chain connects TRBV3-1 to TRBJ2-1; D is unclear. Between the trimmed V and J ends, which lost 1 base and 3 bases, there was a span of 4 bases. The germline gives CDR1 LGHDT, CDR2 YNNKEL (reference sequence). This CDR3 region has 13 residues. This CDR3 is CASSQAIYNEQFF. The CDR3 region has the DNA TGTGCCAGCAGCCAAGCTATCTACAATGAGCAGTTCTTC.

This clonotype occurred many times. This chain joins TRBV7-2 and TRBJ2-6; 7 positions agree with TRBD1. Germline V gives CDR1 SGHTA, CDR2 FQGNSA. The CDR3 consists of 18 residues. The J segment lost 4 bases and the V segment lost 7 bases, leaving 16 bases of the junction unmatched. For the CDR3, the DNA is TGTGCCAGCAACTTCGGACAGGTGGAGGTGTGGGGGGCCAACGTCCTGACTTTC. This codes for CASNFGQVEVWGANVLTF.

The chain has TRBV5-6 and TRBJ2-1; D is possibly TRBD1 (6 bases). This CDR3 has 12 residues. CDR1 SGHDT and CDR2 YYEEEE come from the germline V gene. The germline V and J ends were trimmed by 1 base and 9 bases, with 8 bases remaining between them. The CDR3 DNA sequence: TGTGCCAGCAGCTTGATGGGGGCTGAGCAGTTCTTC. Amino acids: CASSLMGAEQFF.

This clonotype was found a few times. The V gene is TRBV6-1, the J gene TRBJ1-5, with D possibly TRBD1 on 5 matching bases. The CDR3 is made up of 16 amino acids. Trimming stripped 4 bases from V and 0 bases from J, with 13 bases between. Germline CDR1 MNHNS, CDR2 SASEGT. CDR3 sequence (DNA): TGTGCCAGCAGTGCTCGTCGGGGGAATAGCAATCAGCCCCAGCATTTT. Protein: CASSARRGNSNQPQHF.

The rearrangement joins TRBV20-1 to TRBJ2-6; TRBD1 matches 8 bases. Trimming removed 3 bases from V and 1 base from J; junction bases left unmatched: 2. The CDR3 extends over 15 amino acids. The germline CDR1 and CDR2 sequences are DFQATT and SNEGSKA (reference sequence). The CDR3 DNA sequence: TGCAGTGCTAGTACAGGGGGTTCTGGGGCCAACGTCCTGACTTTC. Its translation: CSASTGGSGANVLTF.

V gene TRBV5-1 combines with J gene TRBJ1-1; no firm D call. The V gene's germline CDR1 is SGHRS and CDR2 YFSETQ. V gave up 5 bases and J gave up 1 base, with 12 bases separating them. The CDR3 runs to 14 residues. CDR3 region: CASSSPSGNTEAFF. As DNA, the CDR3 is TGCGCCAGCAGTTCCCCCAGTGGGAACACTGAAGCTTTCTTT.

This clonotype was recorded at least ten times. The chain couples TRBV19 to TRBJ2-7; 11 positions match TRBD2. This CDR3 has 14 amino acids. Germline lookup yields CDR1 LNHDA and CDR2 SQIVND (reference sequence). With 10 bases clipped from V and 1 base from J, the junction kept 6 bases outside the gene matches. The CDR3 here is CATRRTSGSYEQYF. In nucleotides, the CDR3 is TGTGCCACCCGGAGGACTAGCGGGTCCTACGAGCAGTACTTC.

V is TRBV29-1 and J is TRBJ1-1, with D perhaps TRBD1 (6 bases). The germline gives CDR1 SQVTM, CDR2 ANQGSEA. The CDR3 has 14 residues. Trimming took 8 bases from V and 1 from J, leaving 17 bases between them. The CDR3 sequence is CSIQSDSENTEAFF. CDR3 nucleotide sequence: TGCAGCATACAATCGGACAGCGAGAACACTGAAGCTTTCTTT.

The chain joins TRBV11-2 to TRBJ2-1, with D hard to call. Per germline, CDR1 SGHAT and CDR2 FQNNGV. There are 14 residues in the CDR3. V was shortened by 0 bases and J by 6 bases, with 9 bases between the two germline ends. Here the CDR3 reads CASSLDLGSNEQFF. In DNA, the CDR3 is TGTGCCAGCAGCTTAGATCTGGGATCCAATGAGCAGTTCTTC.

This clonotype has at least ten counts. The gene calls are TRBV12-3 or TRBV12-4 and TRBJ1-5; a weak D match, TRBD1 (5 bases). This CDR3 has 16 residues. V was pared by 5 bases and J by 1 base, with 15 bases between. This chain's CDR3 is CASSPGKRGSNQPQHF. CDR3 nucleotides: TGTGCCAGCAGTCCAGGAAAGAGGGGAAGCAATCAGCCCCAGCATTTT.

The sample holds many counts of this clonotype. The chain links TRBV20-1 to TRBJ2-5; no clear D. V dropped 6 bases and J dropped 1 base, with 15 bases sitting between them. Germline V gene lookup returns CDR1 DFQATT and CDR2 SNEGSKA (reference sequence). This CDR3 contains 14 residues. The CDR3 DNA reads TGCAGTGCCCGCATCAGTGCTCTCCAAGAGACCCAGTACTTC. Encoded protein: CSARISALQETQYF.